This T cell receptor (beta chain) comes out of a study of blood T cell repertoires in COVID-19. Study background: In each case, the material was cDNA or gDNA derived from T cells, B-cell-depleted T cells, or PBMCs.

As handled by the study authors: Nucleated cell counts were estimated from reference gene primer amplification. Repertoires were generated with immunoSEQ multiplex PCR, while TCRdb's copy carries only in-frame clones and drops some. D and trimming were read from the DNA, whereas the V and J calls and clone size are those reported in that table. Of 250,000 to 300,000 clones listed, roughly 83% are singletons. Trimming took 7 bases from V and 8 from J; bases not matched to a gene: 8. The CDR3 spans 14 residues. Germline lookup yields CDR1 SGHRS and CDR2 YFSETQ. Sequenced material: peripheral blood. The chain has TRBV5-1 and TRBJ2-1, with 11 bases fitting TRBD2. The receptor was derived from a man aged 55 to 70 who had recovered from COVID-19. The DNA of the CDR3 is TGCGCCAGCCATATAGCGGGGGGGCCCGATGAGCAGTTCTTC. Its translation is CASHIAGGPDEQFF.